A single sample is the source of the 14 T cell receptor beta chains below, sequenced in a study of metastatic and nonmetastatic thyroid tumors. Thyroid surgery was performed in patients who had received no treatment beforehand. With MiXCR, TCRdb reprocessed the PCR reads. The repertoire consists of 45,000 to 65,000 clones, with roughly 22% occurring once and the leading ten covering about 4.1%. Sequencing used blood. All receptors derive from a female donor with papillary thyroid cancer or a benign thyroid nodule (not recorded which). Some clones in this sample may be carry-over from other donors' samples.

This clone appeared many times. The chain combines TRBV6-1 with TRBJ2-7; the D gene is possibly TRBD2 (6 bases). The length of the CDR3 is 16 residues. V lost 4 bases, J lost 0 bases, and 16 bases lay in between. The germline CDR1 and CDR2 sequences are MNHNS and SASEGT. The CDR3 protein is CASSVLADGSSYEQYF. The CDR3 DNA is TGTGCCAGCAGTGTTTTAGCGGACGGAAGCTCCTACGAGCAGTACTTC.

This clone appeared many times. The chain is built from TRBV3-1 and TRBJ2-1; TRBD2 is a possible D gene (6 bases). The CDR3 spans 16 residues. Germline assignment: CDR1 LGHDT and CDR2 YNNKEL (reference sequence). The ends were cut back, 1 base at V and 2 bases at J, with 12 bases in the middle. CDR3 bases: TGTGCCAGCAGCCAAGGCCGGGACTTGCCCTACAATGAGCAGTTCTTC. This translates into CASSQGRDLPYNEQFF.

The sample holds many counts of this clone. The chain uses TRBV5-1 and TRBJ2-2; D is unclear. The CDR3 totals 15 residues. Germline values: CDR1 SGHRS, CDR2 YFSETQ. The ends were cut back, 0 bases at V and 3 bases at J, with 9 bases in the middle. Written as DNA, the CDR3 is TGCGCCAGCAGCTTGGCATATGGAGACACCGGGGAGCTGTTTTTT. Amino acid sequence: CASSLAYGDTGELFF.

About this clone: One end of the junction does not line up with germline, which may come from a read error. CDR3 DNA sequence: TGCTCCAGCAGCTCCGGGACTAGCGTTACCGTGGAGCTGTTTTTT. This codes for CSSSSGTSVTVELFF. This chain uses TRBV5-1 with TRBJ2-2; 10 positions agree with TRBD2. This CDR3 comprises 15 residues. Germline V CDR1 and CDR2: SGHRS, YFSETQ.

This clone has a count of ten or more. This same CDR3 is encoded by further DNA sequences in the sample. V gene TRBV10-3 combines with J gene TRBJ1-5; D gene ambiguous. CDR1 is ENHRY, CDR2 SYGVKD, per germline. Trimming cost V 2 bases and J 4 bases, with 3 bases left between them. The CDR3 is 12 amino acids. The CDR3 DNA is TGTGCCATCAGTGAGACTAATCAGCCCCAGCATTTT. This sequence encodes CAISETNQPQHF.

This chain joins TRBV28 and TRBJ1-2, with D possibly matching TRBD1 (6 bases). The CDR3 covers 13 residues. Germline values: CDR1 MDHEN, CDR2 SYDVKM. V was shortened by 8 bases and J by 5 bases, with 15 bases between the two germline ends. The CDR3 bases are TGTGCCAGCTTCGACAGGAATACTTATGGCTACACCTTC. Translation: CASFDRNTYGYTF.

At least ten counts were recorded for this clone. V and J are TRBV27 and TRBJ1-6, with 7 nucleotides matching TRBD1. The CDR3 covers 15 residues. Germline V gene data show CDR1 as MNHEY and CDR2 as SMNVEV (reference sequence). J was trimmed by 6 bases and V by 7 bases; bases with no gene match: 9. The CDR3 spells CASTPGGRGNSPLHF. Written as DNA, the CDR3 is TGTGCCAGCACCCCAGGGGGTCGCGGTAATTCACCCCTCCACTTT.

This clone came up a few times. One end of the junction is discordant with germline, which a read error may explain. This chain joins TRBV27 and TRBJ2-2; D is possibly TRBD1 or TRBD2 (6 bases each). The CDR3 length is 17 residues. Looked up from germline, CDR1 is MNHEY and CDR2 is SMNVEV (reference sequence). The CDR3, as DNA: TGTGCCAGCAGATCGACAGGTGGCTGGGGGGACACCGTGGAGCTGTTTTTT. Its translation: CASRSTGGWGDTVELFF.

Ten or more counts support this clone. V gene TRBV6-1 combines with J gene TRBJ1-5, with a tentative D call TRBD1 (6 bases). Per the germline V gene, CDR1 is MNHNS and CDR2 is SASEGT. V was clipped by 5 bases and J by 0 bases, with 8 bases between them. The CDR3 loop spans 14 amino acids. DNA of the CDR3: TGTGCCAGCAGTTCAGGGGATAGCAATCAGCCCCAGCATTTT. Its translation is CASSSGDSNQPQHF.

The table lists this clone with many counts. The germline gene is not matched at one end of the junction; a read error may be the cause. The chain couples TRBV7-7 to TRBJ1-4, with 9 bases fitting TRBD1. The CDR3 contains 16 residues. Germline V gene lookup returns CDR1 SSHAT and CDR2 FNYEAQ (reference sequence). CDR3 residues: CASSLGQGRANEKLFF. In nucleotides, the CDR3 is TGTGCTAGCAGCTTGGGACAGGGTCGGGCTAATGAAAAACTGTTTTTT.

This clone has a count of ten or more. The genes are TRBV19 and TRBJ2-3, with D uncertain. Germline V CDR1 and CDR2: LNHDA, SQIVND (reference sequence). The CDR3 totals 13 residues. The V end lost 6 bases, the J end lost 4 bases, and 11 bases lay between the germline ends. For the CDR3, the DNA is TGTGCCAGTAGGGACCCTCAGGCAGATACGCAGTATTTT. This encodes CASRDPQADTQYF.

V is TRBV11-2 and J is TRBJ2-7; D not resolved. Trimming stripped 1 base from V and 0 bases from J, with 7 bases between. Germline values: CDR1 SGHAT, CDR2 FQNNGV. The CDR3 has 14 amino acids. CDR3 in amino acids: CASSLALSSYEQYF. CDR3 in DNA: TGTGCCAGCAGCTTAGCATTGAGCTCCTACGAGCAGTACTTC.

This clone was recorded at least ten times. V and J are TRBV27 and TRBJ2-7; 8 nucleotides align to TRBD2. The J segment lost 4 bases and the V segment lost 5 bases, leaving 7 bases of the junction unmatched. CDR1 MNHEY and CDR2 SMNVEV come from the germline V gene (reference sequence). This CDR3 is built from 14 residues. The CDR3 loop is CASSARGGLYEQYF. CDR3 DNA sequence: TGTGCCAGCAGTGCCCGGGGGGGGCTTTACGAGCAGTACTTC.

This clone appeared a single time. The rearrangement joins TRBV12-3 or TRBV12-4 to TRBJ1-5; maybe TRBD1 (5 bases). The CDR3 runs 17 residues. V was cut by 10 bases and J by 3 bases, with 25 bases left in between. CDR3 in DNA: TGTGCCACGAGTCCCTCCCGGGGCCCGGGGGACAATCAGCCCCAGCATTTT. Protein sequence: CATSPSRGPGDNQPQHF.